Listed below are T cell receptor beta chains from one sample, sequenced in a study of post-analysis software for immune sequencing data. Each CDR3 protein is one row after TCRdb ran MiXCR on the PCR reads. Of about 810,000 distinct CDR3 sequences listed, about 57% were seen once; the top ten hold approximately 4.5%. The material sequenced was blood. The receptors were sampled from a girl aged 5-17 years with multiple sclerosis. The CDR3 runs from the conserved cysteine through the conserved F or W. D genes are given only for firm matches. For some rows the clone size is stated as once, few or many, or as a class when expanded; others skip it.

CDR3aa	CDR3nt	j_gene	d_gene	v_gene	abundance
CSSASGREVYEQYF	TGCAGCTCCGCCTCCGGGCGGGAGGTCTACGAGCAGTACTTC	TRBJ2-7	TRBD2	TRBV29-1	.
CASSLGSIQYF	TGCGCCAGCAGCCTGGGAAGCATTCAGTACTTC	TRBJ2-4	.	TRBV4-1	few
CASSSGTSGGTQYF	TGTGCCAGCTCATCCGGGACTAGCGGTGGTACGCAGTATTTT	TRBJ2-3	TRBD2	TRBV18	.
CSVETSGYNEQFF	TGCAGCGTTGAAACTAGCGGCTACAATGAGCAGTTCTTC	TRBJ2-1	TRBD2	TRBV29-1	.
CSAPGQGFEGYTF	TGCAGTGCCCCGGGACAGGGGTTTGAGGGCTACACCTTC	TRBJ1-2	TRBD1	TRBV20-1	.
CASSPLAGAAEQYF	TGCGCCAGCAGCCCTCTAGCGGGAGCGGCCGAGCAGTACTTC	TRBJ2-7	TRBD2	TRBV5-1	few
CASSYSTGTEAFF	TGTGCCAGCAGTTATTCCACAGGAACTGAAGCTTTCTTT	TRBJ1-1	.	TRBV28	.
CSVQIGAYEQYF	TGCAGCGTCCAAATTGGGGCCTACGAGCAGTACTTC	TRBJ2-7	.	TRBV29-1	few
CASSPRQGGSETQYF	TGTGCCAGCTCACCGAGACAGGGGGGGAGTGAGACCCAGTACTTC	TRBJ2-5	TRBD1	TRBV18	once
CAIGEGQGAYEQYF	TGTGCCATCGGTGAAGGACAGGGAGCCTACGAGCAGTACTTC	TRBJ2-7	TRBD1	TRBV10-3	.
CAISDAGKYYGYTF	TGTGCCATCAGTGATGCAGGGAAATATTATGGCTACACCTTC	TRBJ1-2	.	TRBV10-3	.
CRAGTGGYEQYF	TGCAGGGCTGGGACAGGGGGCTACGAGCAGTACTTC	TRBJ2-7	TRBD1	TRBV20-1	.
CSVETGQGGEQFF	TGCAGCGTGGAAACTGGACAGGGAGGGGAGCAGTTCTTC	TRBJ2-1	.	TRBV29-1	.
CASSPGLGAYNEQFF	TGTGCCAGCAGCCCCGGACTAGGAGCCTACAATGAGCAGTTCTTC	TRBJ2-1	TRBD2	TRBV7-9	.
CASSPGIERNNEQFF	TGTGCCAGCAGTCCCGGGATCGAGAGAAACAATGAGCAGTTCTTC	TRBJ2-1	.	TRBV27	.
CASRTDRSSYNEQFF	TGTGCCAGCAGAACAGACAGGAGCTCCTACAATGAGCAGTTCTTC	TRBJ2-1	.	TRBV12-3/TRBV12-4	.
CASSFSASGRSYNEQFF	TGCGCCAGCAGCTTTTCGGCTAGCGGGAGATCCTACAATGAGCAGTTCTTC	TRBJ2-1	TRBD2	TRBV5-1	few
CASSTQGAPYEQYF	TGTGCCAGCAGCACGCAGGGAGCCCCCTACGAGCAGTACTTC	TRBJ2-7	.	TRBV7-2	.
CASAYSDTQYF	TGTGCCAGCGCCTATTCGGATACGCAGTATTTT	TRBJ2-3	.	TRBV12-3/TRBV12-4	.
CASSLGPGQGHPGNYGYTF	TGTGCCAGCAGTCTCGGCCCGGGACAGGGCCACCCGGGCAACTATGGCTACACCTTC	TRBJ1-2	TRBD1	TRBV6-2/TRBV6-3	.
CASGLELAKNIQYF	TGTGCCAGCGGCCTAGAACTAGCCAAAAACATTCAGTACTTC	TRBJ2-4	.	TRBV7-8	.
CASSPSQSSAQYF	TGCGCCAGCAGTCCGAGCCAGAGTAGTGCTCAGTACTTC	TRBJ2-4	.	TRBV10-1	few
CSVGQINEKLFF	TGCAGCGTCGGACAGATTAATGAAAAACTGTTTTTT	TRBJ1-4	.	TRBV29-1	few
CASSLAGYAYEQYF	TGCGCCAGCAGCTTGGCGGGCTACGCCTACGAGCAGTACTTC	TRBJ2-7	.	TRBV5-1	.
CASSLGFLGNEQFF	TGTGCCAGCAGCTTAGGTTTTCTGGGGAATGAGCAGTTCTTC	TRBJ2-1	.	TRBV7-2	.
CASSLTPHSNQPQHF	TGTGCCAGCAGCTTAACTCCCCATAGCAATCAGCCCCAGCATTTT	TRBJ1-5	.	TRBV7-2	.